This note documents a single TCR beta chain sequence. The antigen is undetermined. At the Johns Hopkins FTIC core, DNA taken from cultured CD4+ T cells was sequenced by way of the Oncomine TCR Beta short-read assay. Genomic DNA from cultured CD4+ T cells was extracted. Using its own MiXCR run on the PCR reads, TCRdb lists one record per CDR3 protein. The sample records some 21,000 distinct CDR3 sequences, approximately 56% being singletons. The entry originates in a study of vaccination and CD4 T cells after COVID-19. The wider study: The interval from dose two to post-vaccine sampling had a median of about 72 days, and it ranged from 14 to 241.

V gave up 4 bases and J gave up 5 bases, with 7 bases separating them. CDR3 size: 12 residues. Germline lookup yields CDR1 LNHDA and CDR2 SQIVND (reference sequence). Sample treatment: approximately nine-day PBMC culture with coronavirus spike peptide pools or control peptides (ViraFEST assay). Healthy vaccine recipients tested negative for nucleocapsid antibodies before and after vaccination, so had no prior SARS-CoV-2 infection. The rearrangement joins TRBV19 to TRBJ2-3; no clear D. This TCR derives from a human donor who received a COVID-19 vaccine. The source was CD4+ T cells from blood, cultured in vitro, collected after SARS-CoV-2 vaccination. The CDR3, as DNA: TGTGCCAGTAGTACAGCCGGAGATACGCAGTATTTT. Amino acids: CASSTAGDTQYF.